This TCR beta chain was sequenced during a study of T cell changes during pregnancy in multiple sclerosis. Clones were read by immunoSEQ multiplex PCR, and TCRdb kept only the in-frame ones, dropping some. Seen here are fewer than 85,000 clones, about 88% observed once, and the top ten hold under 2.5%. Germline loops: CDR1 SNHLY, CDR2 FYNNEI. V gave up 1 base and J gave up 3 bases; unmatched junction bases: 0. This CDR3 spans 13 amino acids. Only one count was recorded for this clone. The chain links TRBV2 to TRBJ2-7; 7 positions match TRBD1. This clonotype was sampled from a female donor with multiple sclerosis, enrolled in a pregnancy study. The starting material was peripheral blood, obtained before pregnancy. DNA for the CDR3: TGTGCCAGCAGTGAAGGGGACAGCTACGAGCAGTACTTC. The encoded protein is CASSEGDSYEQYF. Variable domain in full (rest from reference TRBV2 and TRBJ2-7): EPEVTQTPSHQVTQMGQEVILRCVPISNHLYFYWYRQILGQKVEFLVSFYNNEISEKSEIFDDQFSVERPDGSNFTLKIRSTKLEDSAMYFCASSEGDSYEQYFGPGTRLTVT.